The next 13 T cell receptor beta chains were all read from a single sample in a study of CD8+ T cells in alopecia areata. In each case, RNA was isolated and then reverse transcribed into cDNA as the sequencing template. TCRdb's copy holds only in-frame clones and misses some; the assay was immunoSEQ multiplex PCR. The sample includes 150,000 to 250,000 clones, 60% to 70% seen only once; the top ten take around 3%. Treatment meaning: oral pan-JAK inhibitor, 5-10 mg twice daily. Source: CD4+ T cells sorted from blood, taken at week 4, from a patient treated with tofacitinib. The receptors stem from a human donor with alopecia areata.

Only a few counts were recorded for this clone. The V and J genes are TRBV7-2 and TRBJ2-1, with 9 bases identical to TRBD1. In germline, CDR1 is SGHTA, CDR2 FQGNSA. V lost 2 bases and J lost 6; bases outside the gene matches: 8. The CDR3 is 16 residues long. The CDR3 nucleotides are TGTGCCAGCAGCTTAAGAGGGGACAGGGCCGGCAATGAGCAGTTCTTC. Its translation is CASSLRGDRAGNEQFF.

This rearrangement joins TRBV30 to TRBJ2-2; 7 nucleotides agree with TRBD1. The junction had 5 bases not matched to a gene; V was cut back by 5 bases and J by 5 bases. Per germline, CDR1 GTSNPN and CDR2 SVGIG (reference sequence). The CDR3 has 13 residues. This CDR3 reads CAWATGRTGELFF. In DNA form, the CDR3 reads TGTGCCTGGGCGACAGGGCGTACCGGGGAGCTGTTTTTT.

The chain joins TRBV6-6 to TRBJ2-5; D assignment may be TRBD1 or TRBD2 (5 bases each). Germline V gives CDR1 MNHNY, CDR2 SVGAGI (reference sequence). CDR3 length: 13 amino acids. Trimming cost V 10 bases and J 5 bases, with 17 bases left between them. DNA for the CDR3: TGTGCCACCCGGGTGGGGGTTAGGGAGACCCAGTACTTC. Protein: CATRVGVRETQYF.

The J gene is TRBJ1-2, the V gene TRBV19; D is possibly TRBD1 (5 bases). Germline-derived CDR1 and CDR2 are LNHDA and SQIVND (reference sequence). There are 14 residues in the CDR3. V gave up 3 bases and J gave up 4 bases, with 12 bases separating them. The CDR3, as DNA: TGTGCCAGTAGTATGGGGCGGCCATCCTATGGCTACACCTTC. Its translation is CASSMGRPSYGYTF. Variable domain in full (rest from reference TRBV19 and TRBJ1-2): DGGITQSPKYLFRKEGQNVTLSCEQNLNHDAMYWYRQDPGQGLRLIYYSQIVNDFQKGDIAEGYSVSREKKESFPLTVTSAQKNPTAFYLCASSMGRPSYGYTFGSGTRLTVV.

With respect to this clone: Its ends do not fully match the called genes, so a read error is possible. This chain links TRBV2 with TRBJ2-4; no clear D. Germline V gene lookup returns CDR1 SNHLY and CDR2 FYNNEI. The CDR3 is made up of 13 amino acids. The CDR3 coding sequence is TGTGCCAGCAGTGAAGCGAATCTCGCCCCTACATGCTTC. Translating it yields CASSEANLAPTCF.

The chain employs TRBV5-1 and TRBJ2-5; 9 bases fit TRBD1. In germline, CDR1 is SGHRS, CDR2 YFSETQ. V lost 0 bases to trimming and J lost 5 bases; unmatched junction nucleotides: 8. CDR3 length: 16 amino acids. CDR3 nucleotide sequence: TGCGCCAGCAGCTTGGTAGTTACAGGGGGCCGGGAGACCCAGTACTTC. This codes for CASSLVVTGGRETQYF.

The V and J genes are TRBV7-8 and TRBJ2-3; either TRBD1 or TRBD2 may fit D (5 bases each). V dropped 6 bases and J dropped 6 bases, with 16 bases sitting between them. This CDR3 is 14 amino acids long. The germline CDR1 and CDR2 sequences are SGHVS and FQNEAQ. CDR3: CASRGTDRFDTQYF. The CDR3, as DNA: TGTGCCAGCAGGGGGACCGATCGGTTTGATACGCAGTATTTT.

The chain joins TRBV29-1 to TRBJ1-1; 9 bases match TRBD1. Germline V lookup: CDR1 SQVTM, CDR2 ANQGSEA. This CDR3 region has 15 residues. J lost 5 bases, V lost 7 bases, and 14 bases had no gene match. The CDR3 loop is CSGTGRGQGRTEAFF. The CDR3 DNA reads TGCAGCGGGACGGGGCGAGGACAGGGGCGAACTGAAGCTTTCTTT.

This clone was recorded once. The genes are TRBV30 and TRBJ1-4; TRBD1 might be the D (5 bases). This CDR3 is built from 14 residues. Germline CDR1 GTSNPN, CDR2 SVGIG (reference sequence). The ends were cut back, 3 bases at V and 6 bases at J, with 14 bases in the middle. CDR3 in amino acids: CAWSPRQGDEKLFF. The CDR3 DNA reads as TGTGCCTGGAGCCCACGGCAAGGGGATGAAAAACTGTTTTTT.

The rearrangement joins TRBV4-3 to TRBJ2-4; 7 nucleotides line up with TRBD2. The germline V gene encodes CDR1 LGHNA and CDR2 YSLEER. V dropped 0 bases and J dropped 0; count of bases not matched to a gene: 8. The CDR3 has 18 residues. The CDR3 nucleotides read TGCGCCAGCAGCCAAGATAATTCGGGGGGTTTAGCCAAAAACATTCAGTACTTC. It translates to CASSQDNSGGLAKNIQYF.

The chain employs TRBV5-6 and TRBJ1-2; D remains unclear. V gave up 3 bases and J gave up 2 bases, with 11 bases separating them. The CDR3 has 14 residues. Germline V gene lookup returns CDR1 SGHDT and CDR2 YYEEEE. CDR3 DNA sequence: TGTGCCAGCAGCTCCTCCAGGATGAACTATGGCTACACCTTC. Its translation is CASSSSRMNYGYTF.

The chain uses TRBV30 and TRBJ1-2; perhaps TRBD1 as D (6 bases). In germline, CDR1 is GTSNPN, CDR2 SVGIG (reference sequence). The V gene lost 3 bases and the J gene lost 6 bases, with 14 bases spanning the gap. The CDR3 covers 13 residues. The DNA for the CDR3 is TGTGCCTGGAGCCACTTGACAGGAAATGGCTACACCTTC. This codes for CAWSHLTGNGYTF.

This clone was recorded only once. This chain uses TRBV19 with TRBJ2-5, with D perhaps TRBD2 (5 bases). Germline lookup yields CDR1 LNHDA and CDR2 SQIVND (reference sequence). The V end lost 5 bases, the J end lost 5 bases, and 12 bases lay between the germline ends. The CDR3 has 13 residues. CDR3 protein: CASSPSGRETQYF. CDR3 nucleotide sequence: TGTGCCAGTAGTCCATCGGGAAGGGAGACCCAGTACTTC.